The text below deals with one TCR beta chain. This specimen belongs to a study of memory CD4+ T cells and cytomegalovirus serostatus. Clones were read by immunoSEQ multiplex PCR, and TCRdb kept only the in-frame ones, dropping some. The data show tens of thousands of clones, with around four fifths seen just once and 1.1% to 1.5% held by the top ten. Single viable CD3+CD4+CD8-CD45RO+ cells were sorted as the memory CD4+ T cells. CDR3 length: 13 amino acids. Germline V lookup: CDR1 SGHDT, CDR2 YYEEEE. The ends lost 2 bases at V and 5 bases at J; junction bases unmatched: 1. Sequencing was done on a sample of memory CD4+ T cells from blood. This receptor was obtained from an adult in good health and CMV-seropositive. This chain links TRBV5-6 with TRBJ2-1; 7 bases are a match to TRBD2. The CDR3 here is CASSFGTNNEQFF. CDR3 DNA: TGTGCCAGCAGCTTTGGGACTAACAATGAGCAGTTCTTC.